The clone carrying this T cell receptor beta chain was seen once. The antigen is undetermined. This sample is drawn from a study of cytomegalovirus exposure and HLA in healthy donors. Study-wide points: The Asian-associated ancestry cluster reportedly had fewer N-insertions than the roughly 700-donor mean in a later analysis.

The PCR used 60 Vbeta and 13 Jbeta primers. Data came from immunoSEQ multiplex PCR; TCRdb stores just in-frame clones and leaves some out. Among approximately 190,000 clones listed, 75% to 90% were seen once. This TCR came from a woman aged 50 to 65 in good health and CMV-seropositive. Sequenced input: PBMCs.

The CDR3 loop reads CASSLFAAGAAEQYF. CDR3 coding DNA: TGTGCCAGCAGCTTATTTGCAGCGGGAGCAGCCGAGCAGTACTTC. The J gene is TRBJ2-7, the V gene TRBV7-2; 8 bases align to TRBD2. The CDR3 length is 15 residues. V was pared by 2 bases and J by 6 bases, with 9 bases of the junction left unmatched. Germline-derived CDR1 and CDR2 are SGHTA and FQGNSA.